The source of this TCR beta chain is a study of T cell changes during pregnancy in multiple sclerosis. CDR1 SGHTS and CDR2 YDEGEE come from the germline V gene. The V and J ends lost 0 bases and 5 bases, in that order; junction bases with no gene match: 4. The CDR3 totals 15 residues. TCRdb's table, derived via immunoSEQ multiplex PCR, lists solely in-frame clones and lacks some. This table holds about 88,000 clones, roughly 90% found once. The material was peripheral blood, obtained in the first trimester of pregnancy. V usage is TRBV5-8 and J usage is TRBJ2-5; 10 bases align to TRBD2. This TCR derives from a female donor with multiple sclerosis, enrolled in a pregnancy study. The CDR3: CASSLGLAGEETQYF. CDR3 nucleotide sequence: TGTGCCAGCAGCTTGGGGCTAGCGGGAGAGGAGACCCAGTACTTC.